The 24 T cell receptor beta chains listed next were all sequenced from one sample in a study of spatial heterogeneity in lung cancer. This sample's time point: sample taken at primary tumor resection. No cognate antigen is known for these TCRs. Broader study findings: Counts that tracked tumor mutation counts were those of expanded intratumoral alpha and beta TCRs.

MiXCR was run by TCRdb on the 5' RACE reads, yielding one entry per CDR3 protein. The sample carries fewer than 7,500 distinct CDR3 sequences, 14% recorded once. The material sequenced was lung tumor tissue, taken at surgery. Every receptor here comes from a male donor with early-stage non-small cell lung cancer.

A note on this clonotype: Being off target in a library aimed at alpha chains, this beta chain has a size of little meaning. The chain couples TRBV7-6 to TRBJ2-1; D not resolved. V was shortened by 8 bases and J by 3 bases, with 11 bases between the two germline ends. This CDR3 has 13 residues. CDR1 is SGHVS and CDR2 is FNYEAQ in the germline V gene. CDR3 protein: CASASGFYNEQFF. In DNA form, the CDR3 reads TGTGCCAGCGCATCTGGGTTCTACAATGAGCAGTTCTTC.

By sample share, this clonotype is medium-sized. This beta chain represents an off-target read in a library built for alpha chains; its size is of limited meaning. J is TRBJ2-2 and V is TRBV28; 8 nucleotides agree with TRBD1. The CDR3 runs 15 residues. V shed 6 bases, J shed 4 bases, and the junction held 7 bases outside the gene matches. Germline-derived CDR1 and CDR2 are MDHEN and SYDVKM. The CDR3 loop reads CASSFWTGCTGELFF. As DNA, the CDR3 is TGTGCCAGCAGCTTCTGGACAGGGTGCACCGGGGAGCTGTTTTTT.

Many counts were recorded for this clonotype. This beta chain is an off-target read within a library intended for alpha chains, so its frequency means little. The J gene is TRBJ1-1, the V gene TRBV20-1, with TRBD1 matching 10 bases. V was clipped by 0 bases and J by 10 bases; unmatched bases: 11. The CDR3 has 15 amino acids. Germline-derived CDR1 and CDR2 are DFQATT and SNEGSKA (reference sequence). The CDR3 reads CSARDRRQGAMGAFF. DNA for the CDR3: TGCAGTGCTAGAGATCGGAGACAGGGGGCAATGGGAGCTTTCTTT.

This clonotype has ten or more counts. This beta chain is an unintended read in a library built for alpha chains; its size means little. V is TRBV6-1 and J is TRBJ2-1; no definite D call. Germline V gene lookup returns CDR1 MNHNS and CDR2 SASEGT. This CDR3 comprises 14 residues. Trimming removed 5 bases from V and 8 bases from J, with 16 bases in between. In DNA, the CDR3 is TGTGCCAGCAGTACAATAGCCTTACGCCATGAGCAGTTCTTC. It specifies CASSTIALRHEQFF.

This clonotype appeared many times. Being off target in a library aimed at alpha chains, this beta chain has a size of little meaning. The V gene is TRBV28, the J gene TRBJ1-6, with D uncertain. The CDR3 runs to 16 residues. V was pared by 3 bases and J by 6 bases, with 15 bases between. CDR1 is MDHEN and CDR2 is SYDVKM in the germline V gene. This CDR3 is CASSFIRGVANSPLHF. The CDR3 bases are TGTGCCAGCAGTTTCATCCGGGGTGTAGCTAATTCACCCCTCCACTTT.

This clonotype occurred a few times. A library prepared for alpha chains yielded this beta chain as an off-target read; its size is of little meaning. The chain couples TRBV29-1 to TRBJ1-1, with a weak D call TRBD1 (6 bases). Germline CDR1 is SQVTM and CDR2 is ANQGSEA. This CDR3 region has 14 residues. V shed 4 bases and J shed 1 base, with 13 bases lying between them. The CDR3 DNA sequence: TGCAGCGTTGGGTTCCGGACAGCGAACACTGAAGCTTTCTTT. Residues: CSVGFRTANTEAFF.

As for this clonotype: The library was designed around alpha chains, so this beta chain is a stray read whose abundance carries little weight. The chain has TRBV27 and TRBJ2-7; possibly TRBD1 for D (6 bases). Between the trimmed V and J ends, which lost 6 bases and 3 bases, there was a span of 12 bases. CDR1 is MNHEY and CDR2 is SMNVEV in the germline V gene (reference sequence). The CDR3 is 13 amino acids. Here the CDR3 DNA reads TGTGCCAGCAGAAAGGACAGATACTACGAGCAGTACTTC. This codes for CASRKDRYYEQYF.

This clonotype has more than one count but fewer than ten. This beta chain is off target for a library built for alpha chains, so its abundance means little. The chain combines TRBV20-1 with TRBJ2-7, with D possibly being TRBD1 (5 bases). V gave up 1 base and J gave up 4 bases, with 20 bases separating them. The CDR3 contains 16 residues. The germline V gene has CDR1 DFQATT and CDR2 SNEGSKA (reference sequence). The CDR3 sequence is CSARGAGRQGRYEQYF. Written as DNA, the CDR3 is TGCAGTGCTAGAGGGGCCGGACGGCAGGGTAGATACGAGCAGTACTTC.

In its sample, this clonotype is medium-sized (0.01 to 0.1%). This beta chain lies outside the target of a library built for alpha chains; its clone size means little. The gene calls are TRBV10-2 and TRBJ2-7, with TRBD2 matching 13 bases. Looked up from germline, CDR1 is WSHSY and CDR2 is SAAADI. Trimming at V came to 8 bases and at J to 6 bases, leaving 7 bases not matched to a gene. The CDR3 runs 14 residues. The CDR3 is CASCTSGRAVEQYF. The CDR3 DNA follows: TGCGCCAGCTGCACTAGCGGGAGGGCCGTCGAGCAGTACTTC.

This clonotype was observed many times. In a library made to pick up alpha chains, this beta chain is a stray read with a size that means little. This chain joins TRBV24-1 and TRBJ2-2, with 10 positions matching TRBD2. This CDR3 comprises 16 residues. The trim removed 4 bases at V and 5 bases at J, leaving 6 bases unmatched. Germline CDR1 is KGHDR and CDR2 is SFDVKD. CDR3 loop: CATSDPNSGRTGELFF. CDR3 coding DNA: TGTGCCACCAGTGACCCCAATAGCGGGAGGACCGGGGAGCTGTTTTTT.

Sample share makes this clonotype medium-sized. The library was designed around alpha chains, so this beta chain is a stray read whose abundance carries little weight. The rearrangement uses TRBV6-2 or TRBV6-3 and TRBJ2-7; 8 bases are a match to TRBD2. The V segment lost 4 bases and the J segment 2 bases; nucleotides outside the gene matches: 10. This CDR3 region has 16 residues. Germline assignment: CDR1 MNHEY and CDR2 SVGEGT. The CDR3 DNA sequence: TGTGCCAGCAGTTGGGGACTAGGACAGAGCCCCTACGAGCAGTACTTC. This gives the protein CASSWGLGQSPYEQYF.

In this sample, this clonotype is medium-sized. Since the library was made to target alpha chains, this beta chain is a stray read and its abundance is not meaningful. The chain couples TRBV2 to TRBJ2-1; the match to TRBD2 covers 12 bases. The germline V gene has CDR1 SNHLY and CDR2 FYNNEI. There are 14 residues in the CDR3. Trimming took 4 bases from V and 15 from J; bases not matched to a gene: 10. CDR3 DNA sequence: TGTGCCAGCAGTGCAGGAGGACTAGCGGGATTCTTGTTCTTC. Residues: CASSAGGLAGFLFF.

At least ten counts were recorded for this clonotype. Being off target in a library aimed at alpha chains, this beta chain has a size of little meaning. The chain links TRBV20-1 to TRBJ2-1; D unresolved. Germline CDR1 is DFQATT and CDR2 is SNEGSKA (reference sequence). V lost 2 bases and J 4 bases, leaving 6 bases between the germline ends. This CDR3 comprises 12 residues. The CDR3 spells CSARKRYNEQFF. The CDR3, as DNA: TGCAGTGCTAGAAAGAGGTACAATGAGCAGTTCTTC.

By share, this clonotype ranks as medium-sized. This beta chain lies outside the target of a library built for alpha chains; its clone size means little. The chain links TRBV7-3 to TRBJ2-3; D not certain. The CDR3 totals 15 residues. CDR1 is SGHTA and CDR2 is FQGTGA in the germline V gene. With 5 bases removed from V and 7 bases from J, the gap between germline ends came to 19 bases. CDR3 nucleotide sequence: TGTGCCAGCAGCCCATCCCACCAGCGTGCCCATACGCAGTATTTT. It encodes CASSPSHQRAHTQYF. The full variable domain, with the rest looked up from reference TRBV7-3 and TRBJ2-3, is GAGVSQTPSNKVTEKGKYVELRCDPISGHTALYWYRQSLGQGPEFLIYFQGTGAADDSGLPNDRFFAVRPEGSVSTLKIQRTERGDSAVYLCASSPSHQRAHTQYFGPGTRLTVL.

This clonotype rates as medium-sized. This beta chain is a stray sequence in a library constructed for alpha chains; its clone size is not meaningful. The chain is built from TRBV7-9 and TRBJ2-4, with TRBD2 as a possible D gene (6 bases). The CDR3 contains 14 residues. Deletions cut 2 bases from V and 8 bases from J, with 13 bases between. CDR1 is SEHNR, CDR2 FQNEAQ, per germline (reference sequence). Here the CDR3 DNA reads TGTGCCAGCAGCTTAACCGGGAGTAGCGACATTCAGTACTTC. Protein: CASSLTGSSDIQYF.

This clonotype was detected ten times or more. With the library built for alpha chains, this beta chain is off target and its frequency is not meaningful. This chain connects TRBV20-1 to TRBJ2-7; no clear D gene. V gave up 1 base and J gave up 4 bases, with 14 bases separating them. CDR3 length: 14 residues. Germline V CDR1 and CDR2: DFQATT, SNEGSKA (reference sequence). The CDR3 DNA sequence: TGCAGTGCTAGAGCTGGCGACCGACGTTACGAGCAGTACTTC. This codes for CSARAGDRRYEQYF.

This clonotype was seen more than once but under ten times. This beta chain lies outside the target of a library built for alpha chains; its clone size means little. V usage is TRBV4-3 and J usage is TRBJ1-1; the D is unclear. This CDR3 spans 15 amino acids. Germline V lookup: CDR1 LGHNA, CDR2 YSLEER. Trimming cost V 0 bases and J 3 bases, with 11 bases left between them. CDR3 DNA sequence: TGCGCCAGCAGCCAAGAAATGGTCTCTTACACTGAAGCTTTCTTT. Translated, it gives CASSQEMVSYTEAFF.

In regard to this clonotype: This beta chain is a stray sequence in a library constructed for alpha chains; its clone size is not meaningful. This chain joins TRBV28 and TRBJ1-5; D gene uncertain. Trimming shortened V by 8 bases and J by 0 bases, and 8 bases separated the two germline ends. From germline, CDR1 is MDHEN and CDR2 SYDVKM. CDR3 size: 13 residues. The CDR3 bases are TGTGCCAGCGGAGGTTATAGCAATCAGCCCCAGCATTTT. This codes for CASGGYSNQPQHF.

This clonotype qualifies as medium-sized. Within a library made for alpha chains, this beta chain is off target, and its count is uninformative. This sequence joins TRBV18 and TRBJ2-1; D possibly corresponds to TRBD2 (5 bases). The ends were cut back, 3 bases at V and 3 bases at J, with 9 bases in the middle. The germline V gene has CDR1 KGHSH and CDR2 LQKENI. The CDR3 sequence is 14 residues long. CDR3 in amino acids: CASSPTGFYNEQFF. The CDR3 DNA reads as TGTGCCAGCTCACCTACGGGATTCTACAATGAGCAGTTCTTC.

In its sample, this clonotype is medium-sized (0.01 to 0.1%). The library was prepared for alpha chains; this beta chain is a stray read, so its frequency means little. The rearrangement joins TRBV30 to TRBJ2-1; a possible D gene is TRBD1 (5 bases). The CDR3 has 12 residues. Germline assignment: CDR1 GTSNPN and CDR2 SVGIG (reference sequence). The V end was cut by 5 bases, the J end by 7 bases, with 12 bases between. The CDR3 protein is CAWARQTNEQFF. DNA for the CDR3: TGTGCCTGGGCGAGACAGACGAATGAGCAGTTCTTC.

This clonotype qualifies as medium-sized. This beta chain represents an off-target read in a library built for alpha chains; its size is of limited meaning. This chain uses TRBV5-1 with TRBJ2-3; maybe TRBD2 (6 bases). This CDR3 has 14 residues. The germline V gene has CDR1 SGHRS and CDR2 YFSETQ. The V end was cut by 4 bases, the J end by 0 bases, with 9 bases between. The CDR3, as DNA: TGCGCCAGCAGCCAAGGGACTAGCACAGATACGCAGTATTTT. As protein: CASSQGTSTDTQYF.

In its sample, this clonotype is medium-sized. This beta chain is an off-target read within a library intended for alpha chains, so its frequency means little. V gene TRBV5-6 combines with J gene TRBJ2-7; 8 bases fit TRBD1. The CDR3 spans 13 residues. Trimming removed 4 bases from V and 6 bases from J; junction bases left unmatched: 6. Germline-derived CDR1 and CDR2 are SGHDT and YYEEEE. The CDR3 nucleotides read TGTGCCAGCAGCATAGACAGGGGTAGCGAGCAGTACTTC. Its translation is CASSIDRGSEQYF. Looking up the rest from reference TRBV5-6 and TRBJ2-7 gives the full variable domain: DAGVTQSPTHLIKTRGQQVTLRCSPKSGHDTVSWYQQALGQGPQFIFQYYEEEERQRGNFPDRFSGHQFPNYSSELNVNALLLGDSALYLCASSIDRGSEQYFGPGTRLTVT.

This clonotype was counted many times. This beta chain represents an off-target read in a library built for alpha chains; its size is of limited meaning. V gene TRBV27 combines with J gene TRBJ2-3; 15 nucleotides align to TRBD2. The CDR3 totals 19 residues. Germline V gene sequence: CDR1 MNHEY, CDR2 SMNVEV (reference sequence). V gave up 8 bases and J gave up 6 bases; unmatched junction bases: 18. The CDR3 nucleotides are TGTGCCAGCCTAATCACCGGGACTAGCGGGAGGTATCCTCCGGATACGCAGTATTTT. It encodes CASLITGTSGRYPPDTQYF.

About this clonotype itself: This beta chain is a stray read from a library made for alpha chains; its abundance is not meaningful. The chain joins TRBV20-1 to TRBJ2-3, with 12 bases matching TRBD2. The CDR3 sequence is 19 residues long. V lost 2 bases to trimming and J lost 0 bases; unmatched junction nucleotides: 12. Germline values: CDR1 DFQATT, CDR2 SNEGSKA (reference sequence). The CDR3 spells CSARLFGLAGLSSTDTQYF. The CDR3, as DNA: TGCAGTGCTAGACTCTTCGGACTAGCGGGACTTTCTAGCACAGATACGCAGTATTTT.